This entry is about one T cell receptor beta chain. No antigen is known for it. There are 15 residues in the CDR3. Trimming took off 4 bases at V and 2 bases at J, with 12 bases between the two ends. In germline, CDR1 is LNHDA, CDR2 SQIVND (reference sequence). These data are taken from a study of cytomegalovirus exposure and HLA in healthy donors. Study-wide results and caveats: Rarity marked most TCR sequences, yet some public TCRs occurred in many donors.

Here immunoSEQ multiplex PCR was the method, and the copy in TCRdb shows in-frame clones only, minus some. The top ten clones hold roughly 9.4% of a sample with over 130,000 clones, approximately 86% of them seen once. The receptor was derived from a man aged 18 to 35 in good health and CMV-seropositive. The sequencing input was PBMCs. The chain uses TRBV19 and TRBJ1-5; tentative D call: TRBD1 (6 bases). The CDR3 nucleotides are TGTGCCAGTAGTACCTACAGGGATGGCAATCAGCCCCAGCATTTT. As protein: CASSTYRDGNQPQHF.